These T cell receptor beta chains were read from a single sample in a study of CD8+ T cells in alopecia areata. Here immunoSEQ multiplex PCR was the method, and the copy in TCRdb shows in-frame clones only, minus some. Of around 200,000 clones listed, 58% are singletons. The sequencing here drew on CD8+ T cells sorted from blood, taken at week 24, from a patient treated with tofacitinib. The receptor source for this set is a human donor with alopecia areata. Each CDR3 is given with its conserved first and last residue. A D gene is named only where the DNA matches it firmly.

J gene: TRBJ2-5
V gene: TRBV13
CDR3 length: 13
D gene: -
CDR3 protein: CASSLGVQETQYF

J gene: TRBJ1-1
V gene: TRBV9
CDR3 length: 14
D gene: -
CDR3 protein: CASSVAGGQTEAFF

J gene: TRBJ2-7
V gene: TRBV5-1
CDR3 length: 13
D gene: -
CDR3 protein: CASSEYGAGEQYF

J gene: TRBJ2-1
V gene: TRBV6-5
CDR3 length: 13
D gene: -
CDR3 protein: CASSLQGYNEQFF

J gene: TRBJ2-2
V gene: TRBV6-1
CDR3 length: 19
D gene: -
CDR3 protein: CASSEVVEDRAVNTGELFF

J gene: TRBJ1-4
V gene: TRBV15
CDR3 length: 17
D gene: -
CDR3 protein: CATSSDRDGATNEKLFF

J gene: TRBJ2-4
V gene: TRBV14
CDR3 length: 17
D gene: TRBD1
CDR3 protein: CASSQARTGDAKNIQYF

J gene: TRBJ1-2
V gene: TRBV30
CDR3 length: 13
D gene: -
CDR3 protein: CAWIEMTAYGYTF

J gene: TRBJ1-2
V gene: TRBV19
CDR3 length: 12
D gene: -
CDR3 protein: CASSSTGYGYTF

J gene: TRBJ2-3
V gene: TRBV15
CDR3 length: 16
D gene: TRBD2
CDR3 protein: CATSSVLAGGPDTQYF

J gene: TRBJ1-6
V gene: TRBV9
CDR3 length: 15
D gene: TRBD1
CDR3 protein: CASSEGALYNSPLHF

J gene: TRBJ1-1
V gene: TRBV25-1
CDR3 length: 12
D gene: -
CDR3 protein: CASTAPGGEAFF

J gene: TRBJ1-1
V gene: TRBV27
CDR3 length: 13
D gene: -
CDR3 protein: CASSGVGGTEAFF

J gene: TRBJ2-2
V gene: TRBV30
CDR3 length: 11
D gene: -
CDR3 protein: CAWSGTGELFF

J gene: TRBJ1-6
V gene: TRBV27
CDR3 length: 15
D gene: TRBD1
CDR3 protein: CASRSGTGIISPLHF

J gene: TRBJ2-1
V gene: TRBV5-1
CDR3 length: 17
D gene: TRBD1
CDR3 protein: CASSSPETGGALNEQFF

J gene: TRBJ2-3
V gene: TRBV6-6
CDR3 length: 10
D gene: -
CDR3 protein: CASKGDTQYF

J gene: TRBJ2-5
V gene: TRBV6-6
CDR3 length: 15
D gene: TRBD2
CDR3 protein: CASSTLAGGQETQYF

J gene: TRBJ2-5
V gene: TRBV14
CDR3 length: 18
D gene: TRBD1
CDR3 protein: CASSQVVRTGSIIETQYF

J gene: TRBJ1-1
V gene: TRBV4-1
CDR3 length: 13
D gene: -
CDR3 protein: CASSGEGYTEAFF

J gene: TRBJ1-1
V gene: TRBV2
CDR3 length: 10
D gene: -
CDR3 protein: CASIGTEAFF

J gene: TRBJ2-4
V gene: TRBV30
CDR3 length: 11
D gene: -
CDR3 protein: CAWSVRGIQYF

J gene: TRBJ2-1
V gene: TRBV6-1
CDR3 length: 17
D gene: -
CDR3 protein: CASSEEIFQTGDDEQFF

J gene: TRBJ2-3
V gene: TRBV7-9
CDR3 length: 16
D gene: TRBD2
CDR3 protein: CASSPTPAGVADTQYF

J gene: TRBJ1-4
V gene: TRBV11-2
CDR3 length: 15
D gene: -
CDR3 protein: CASSSLGGRREKLFF

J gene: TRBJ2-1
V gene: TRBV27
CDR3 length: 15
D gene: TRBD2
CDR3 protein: CASTYGGDGYNEQFF

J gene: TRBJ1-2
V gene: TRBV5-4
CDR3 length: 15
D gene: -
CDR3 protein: CASSRGRVFGYGYTF

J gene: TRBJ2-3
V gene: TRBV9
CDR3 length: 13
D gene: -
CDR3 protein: CASSRAGKDTQYF

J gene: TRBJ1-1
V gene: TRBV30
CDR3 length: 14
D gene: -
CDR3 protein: CAWSDGRVNTEAFF

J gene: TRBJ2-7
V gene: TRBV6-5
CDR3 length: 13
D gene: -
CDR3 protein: CASSYGTGSEQYF

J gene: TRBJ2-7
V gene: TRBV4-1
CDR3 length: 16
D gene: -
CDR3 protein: CASSQDSGEASYEQYF

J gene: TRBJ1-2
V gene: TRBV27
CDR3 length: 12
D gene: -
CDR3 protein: CASSLSGRGYTF

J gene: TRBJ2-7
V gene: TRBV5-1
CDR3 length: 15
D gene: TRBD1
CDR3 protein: CASSFARQGHYEQYF

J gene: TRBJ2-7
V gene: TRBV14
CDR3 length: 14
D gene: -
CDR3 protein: CASSQVAGFDEQYF

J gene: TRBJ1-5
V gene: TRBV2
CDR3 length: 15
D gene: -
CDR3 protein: CASSEYWGEGQPQHF

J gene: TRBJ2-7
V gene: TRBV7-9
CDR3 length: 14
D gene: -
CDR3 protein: CASSLVGEGYEQYF

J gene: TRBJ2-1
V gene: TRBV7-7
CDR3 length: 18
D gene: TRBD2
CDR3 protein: CASSLAGTRISSYNEQFF